The present TCR beta chain was sequenced within a study of shared clonotypes between healthy human individuals. The DNA input per sorted-subset replicate PCR was 200 to 250 ng, corresponding to some 30,000 T cell genomes. Per the original methods: There were no quality scores in the junction-only immunoSEQ sequences, so filtering differed. Profiled with immunoSEQ multiplex PCR; TCRdb holds only in-frame clones, not every one. That table is the source of V, J and clone size, and D and trimming were worked out from the DNA. This table has 330,000 or so clones, around 70% appearing once. This clone was counted once. Antigen: not known. This likely reflects a read error, since a far larger clone is one base away. The same CDR3 also results from other DNA sequences found in this sample. Points from the study as a whole: Clonotype sharing across several donors was observed for around 5% of naive CD4 clonotypes. Non-shared clonotypes displayed generation probabilities falling below those of clonotypes present in all four donors.

V shed 4 bases, J shed 1 base, and the junction held 1 base outside the gene matches. Germline V gene data show CDR1 as SGHVS and CDR2 as FNYEAQ. The CDR3 runs to 14 residues. This receptor was obtained from a man younger than 40 in good health. Sequencing was performed on memory CD4+ T cells sorted from blood. As to subset: CD45RA-negative fraction. The chain is built from TRBV7-6 and TRBJ2-3, with TRBD1 matching over 8 bases. The CDR3 protein is CASSSGQGTDTQYF. The DNA of the CDR3 is TGTGCCAGCAGCTCGGGACAGGGCACAGATACGCAGTATTTT. The full variable domain, in which reference TRBV7-6 and TRBJ2-3 provide the parts outside the CDR3, is GAGVSQSPRYKVTKRGQDVALRCDPISGHVSLYWYRQALGQGPEFLTYFNYEAQQDKSGLPNDRFSAERPEGSISTLTIQRTEQRDSAMYRCASSSGQGTDTQYFGPGTRLTVL.